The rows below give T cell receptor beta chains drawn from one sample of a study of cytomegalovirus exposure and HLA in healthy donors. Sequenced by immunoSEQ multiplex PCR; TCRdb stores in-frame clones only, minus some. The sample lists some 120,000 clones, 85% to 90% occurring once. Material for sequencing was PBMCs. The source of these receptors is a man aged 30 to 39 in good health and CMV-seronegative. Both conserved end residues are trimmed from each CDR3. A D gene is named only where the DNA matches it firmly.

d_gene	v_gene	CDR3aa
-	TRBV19	ASTTIGQGSVAF
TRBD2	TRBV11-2	ASSSLAGGSSYEQY
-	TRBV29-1	SDLRGEVNTEAF
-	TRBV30	AWNRVNTEAF
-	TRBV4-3	ASSRAFSGQYGYT
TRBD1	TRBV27	ASTLQGSDSPLH
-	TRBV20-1	SATDGNTQY
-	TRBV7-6	ASRQGRRETQY
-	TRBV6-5	ASRASDAYEQY
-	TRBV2	ASNIQGKDEAF
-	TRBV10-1	ASSGLSYNEQF
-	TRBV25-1	ANSEYILGGNEQF
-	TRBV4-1	ASSPHRNQETQY
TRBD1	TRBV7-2	ASSSTGGLNTEAF
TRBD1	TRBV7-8	ASSPRQGAKGNTIY
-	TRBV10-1	ASSGGGRQGGQPQH
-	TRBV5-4	ASSLVGSEQY
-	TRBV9	ASSRGVRQPQH
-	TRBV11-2	ASSLDIPAYNEQF
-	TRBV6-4	ASRVISTGSHEQY
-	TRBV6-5	ASSYFGVRNEQF
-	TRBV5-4	ASSLGDFGETQY
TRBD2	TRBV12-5	ASGFSAGGMGSTDTQY
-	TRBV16	ASSLSRVNEQF
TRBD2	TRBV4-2	ASSQARVSGATDTQY
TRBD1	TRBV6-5	ASTPTGTGEYEQY
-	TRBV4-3	ASSQGSGGWEKLF
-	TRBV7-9	ASSPGTYHTDTQY
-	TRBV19	ASSTLGGKADTQY
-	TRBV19	ATTEAIYSEAF
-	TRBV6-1	ASSEGSGTQY
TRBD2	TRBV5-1	ASSFTSGHTGELF
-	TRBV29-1	SAGETGNYGYT
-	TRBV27	ASSSRDNYNSPLH
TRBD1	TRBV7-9	ASSLPGQGVYEQY
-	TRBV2	ASSEDGVWQPQH
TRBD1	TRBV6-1	ASSLDRGPTYEQY
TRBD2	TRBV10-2	ASSDWASGSREQY
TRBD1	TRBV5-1	ASSDRDRGRFEQY
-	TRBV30	ALLGGGEKLF
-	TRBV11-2	ASSSLRTGEQY
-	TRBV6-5	ASSYFGKDEQY
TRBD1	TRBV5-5	ASSLGQGAIAKAYEQY
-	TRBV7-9	ASRTEGDTEAF
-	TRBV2	ASRTLELNTGELF
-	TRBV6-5	ASSYSGGFRAF
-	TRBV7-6	ASSLMVSGSYEQY